These 16 T cell receptor beta chains share one sample of origin, sequenced in a study of blood T cell repertoires in COVID-19. TCRdb keeps only in-frame clones here, not all; method: immunoSEQ multiplex PCR. The table lists some 58,000 clones, around 86% of them singletons. Sequenced input: peripheral blood. Source of these receptors: a man aged 45-60 years with active COVID-19.

The chain employs TRBV5-1 and TRBJ2-2; TRBD2 is a possible D gene (5 bases). Germline assignment: CDR1 SGHRS and CDR2 YFSETQ. CDR3 length: 13 residues. Trimming pared 3 bases from V and 5 bases from J, leaving 8 bases between. The CDR3 coding sequence is TGCGCCAGCAGCTCTGAGGGAACCGGGGAGCTGTTTTTT. Residues: CASSSEGTGELFF.

The chain joins TRBV9 to TRBJ1-2; D is possibly TRBD1 (6 bases). The V end was cut by 3 bases, the J end by 6 bases, with 24 bases between. Germline loops: CDR1 SGDLS, CDR2 YYNGEE. CDR3 size: 17 residues. In nucleotides, the CDR3 is TGTGCCAGCAGCGCAGACCTAACAGGGTCGCAGGCGGATGGCTACACCTTC. The encoded protein is CASSADLTGSQADGYTF.

The chain employs TRBV4-1 and TRBJ2-5, with 12 bases identical to TRBD1. CDR1 and CDR2 from the germline V gene are MGHRA and YSYEKL. The CDR3 is made up of 17 amino acids. Germline trimming cut 0 bases from V and 4 bases from J; bases unmatched to any gene: 6. The CDR3 sequence is CASSQEDGTGGAETQYF. CDR3 bases: TGCGCCAGCAGCCAAGAAGACGGGACAGGGGGCGCAGAGACCCAGTACTTC.

This chain uses TRBV2 with TRBJ2-5, with 8 bases fitting TRBD1. The germline V gene encodes CDR1 SNHLY and CDR2 FYNNEI. Losses at the gene ends were 6 bases for V and 1 base for J; bases not matched to a gene: 7. The CDR3 is 15 residues long. The CDR3 spells CASSRGQGAQETQYF. In DNA form, the CDR3 reads TGTGCCAGCAGCCGCGGACAGGGCGCCCAAGAGACCCAGTACTTC.

This chain uses TRBV4-2 with TRBJ2-1, with 8 positions matching TRBD2. CDR1 is LGHNA and CDR2 is YNFKEQ in the germline V gene. The CDR3 has 15 amino acids. V lost 1 base and J lost 5; bases outside the gene matches: 4. CDR3: CASSQGDGGDNEQFF. CDR3 coding DNA: TGTGCCAGCAGCCAAGGGGACGGGGGGGACAATGAGCAGTTCTTC.

The rearrangement joins TRBV19 to TRBJ2-7; 7 bases align to TRBD1. CDR3 length: 14 residues. CDR1 is LNHDA and CDR2 is SQIVND in the germline V gene (reference sequence). Trimming at V came to 4 bases and at J to 2 bases, leaving 5 bases not matched to a gene. CDR3 loop: CASSTPGQTYEQYF. In DNA form, the CDR3 reads TGTGCCAGTAGTACGCCGGGACAGACCTACGAGCAGTACTTC.

Notes on this clone: An end of the junction does not agree with germline; a read error may underlie this. The chain uses TRBV28 and TRBJ2-7, with 7 bases identical to TRBD1. CDR1 and CDR2 (germline): MDHEN, SYDVKM. The length of the CDR3 is 14 residues. The CDR3 DNA reads TGTGCCAGCAGCTCTGGACAGGCTGATGGACTGCCGTTCTTC. It translates to CASSSGQADGLPFF.

The chain joins TRBV4-1 to TRBJ1-1; D may be TRBD1 (6 bases). The V and J ends lost 3 bases and 0 bases respectively, with 17 bases between them. Germline assignment: CDR1 MGHRA and CDR2 YSYEKL. The CDR3 loop spans 17 amino acids. Here the CDR3 DNA reads TGCGCCAGCAGCCACCCCCAATTGAGACAGGTGAACACTGAAGCTTTCTTT. This encodes CASSHPQLRQVNTEAFF.

V usage is TRBV9 and J usage is TRBJ1-1, with D perhaps TRBD1 (5 bases). Trimming left V 1 base short and J 7 bases short, with 17 bases between. The germline V gene has CDR1 SGDLS and CDR2 YYNGEE. The CDR3 totals 15 residues. CDR3 DNA sequence: TGTGCCAGCAGCGTACAACTACAGGTGGATGGTGAAGCTTTCTTT. Amino acid sequence: CASSVQLQVDGEAFF.

The chain has TRBV7-7 and TRBJ1-3; 8 nucleotides agree with TRBD1. Per the germline V gene, CDR1 is SSHAT and CDR2 is FNYEAQ (reference sequence). The CDR3 is 15 amino acids. With V trimmed by 5 bases and J by 2 bases, 5 bases remained unmatched. CDR3 sequence: CASSVGTGAGNTIYF. For the CDR3, the DNA is TGTGCCAGCAGCGTAGGGACAGGCGCTGGAAACACCATATATTTT.

The rearrangement uses TRBV6-5 and TRBJ2-7; TRBD2 matches 10 bases. With V trimmed by 7 bases and J by 6 bases, 12 bases remained unmatched. CDR3 size: 15 residues. Per germline, CDR1 MNHEY and CDR2 SVGAGI. CDR3 DNA: TGTGCCAGCAAAATCCTAGCGGGAGCCTTAGGCGAGCAGTACTTC. As protein: CASKILAGALGEQYF.

This sequence joins TRBV11-3 and TRBJ2-1, with 8 positions matching TRBD2. CDR1 is SGHNT and CDR2 is YENEEA in the germline V gene. This CDR3 is built from 16 residues. V dropped 1 base and J dropped 5; count of bases not matched to a gene: 7. CDR3 loop: CASSLGGTSGNNEQFF. The CDR3, as DNA: TGTGCCAGCAGCTTAGGGGGAACTAGCGGAAACAATGAGCAGTTCTTC. The whole variable domain, filled in from reference TRBV11-3 and TRBJ2-1, reads EAGVVQSPRYKIIEKKQPVAFWCNPISGHNTLYWYLQNLGQGPELLIRYENEEAVDDSQLPKDRFSAERLKGVDSTLKIQPAELGDSAVYLCASSLGGTSGNNEQFFGPGTRLTVL.

This clone was seen more than once but under ten times. The chain recombines TRBV19 with TRBJ1-1, with D tentatively TRBD1 (6 bases). There are 14 residues in the CDR3. V dropped 5 bases and J dropped 2 bases, with 12 bases sitting between them. Germline V gives CDR1 LNHDA, CDR2 SQIVND (reference sequence). The CDR3 reads CASSPGQYNTEAFF. Written as DNA, the CDR3 is TGTGCCAGTAGTCCCGGACAGTATAACACTGAAGCTTTCTTT.

This rearrangement joins TRBV28 to TRBJ1-2; D is perhaps TRBD1 (5 bases). The germline V gene has CDR1 MDHEN and CDR2 SYDVKM. The CDR3 sequence is 11 residues long. The CDR3 sequence: CLVGGVYGYTF. CDR3 sequence (DNA): TGTCTAGTCGGAGGGGTCTATGGCTACACCTTC.

V and J are TRBV6-5 and TRBJ2-7; 11 bases are a match to TRBD1. Germline CDR1 is MNHEY and CDR2 is SVGAGI. V gave up 3 bases and J gave up 6 bases; unmatched junction bases: 10. The CDR3 is 16 residues long. CDR3 region: CASSYFAPGQGGEQYF. Written as DNA, the CDR3 is TGTGCCAGCAGTTATTTCGCACCGGGACAGGGGGGCGAGCAGTACTTC.

The gene calls are TRBV5-5 and TRBJ2-3; D uncertain. Germline CDR1 reads SGHKS; CDR2 reads YYEKEE (reference sequence). The CDR3 consists of 13 residues. The V and J ends lost 4 bases and 3 bases respectively, with 9 bases between them. The CDR3 DNA reads as TGTGCCAGCAGCACCTGGGCGACAGATACGCAGTATTTT. Its protein is CASSTWATDTQYF.